This T cell receptor beta chain was observed in a study of T cells in tumors after PD-1 blockade. On the study more broadly: During anti-PD-1 treatment, some patients continued daily vismodegib 150 mg. Mean per blood sample: some 120,000 templates (roughly 22,000-270,000), about 37,000 unique clonotypes.

Details on this clone: The target antigen is unknown.

The germline CDR1 and CDR2 sequences are MNHEY and SMNVEV (reference sequence). The CDR3 is 13 amino acids. V gave up 4 bases and J gave up 4 bases, with 7 bases separating them. Profiled with immunoSEQ multiplex PCR; TCRdb holds only in-frame clones, not every one. The profile shows tens of thousands of clones, 70% to 75% of them singletons. Study findings and constraints: Peripheral recruitment is suggested, as some novel exhausted tumor clones were in pre-treatment blood.

The material sequenced was PBMCs, taken after anti-PD-1 treatment. This chain joins TRBV27 and TRBJ2-2, with TRBD1 as a possible D gene (5 bases). The TCR was taken from a human donor with basal cell carcinoma. The CDR3: CASSYTGTGELFF. The CDR3 coding sequence is TGTGCCAGCAGTTATACAGGCACCGGGGAGCTGTTTTTT.